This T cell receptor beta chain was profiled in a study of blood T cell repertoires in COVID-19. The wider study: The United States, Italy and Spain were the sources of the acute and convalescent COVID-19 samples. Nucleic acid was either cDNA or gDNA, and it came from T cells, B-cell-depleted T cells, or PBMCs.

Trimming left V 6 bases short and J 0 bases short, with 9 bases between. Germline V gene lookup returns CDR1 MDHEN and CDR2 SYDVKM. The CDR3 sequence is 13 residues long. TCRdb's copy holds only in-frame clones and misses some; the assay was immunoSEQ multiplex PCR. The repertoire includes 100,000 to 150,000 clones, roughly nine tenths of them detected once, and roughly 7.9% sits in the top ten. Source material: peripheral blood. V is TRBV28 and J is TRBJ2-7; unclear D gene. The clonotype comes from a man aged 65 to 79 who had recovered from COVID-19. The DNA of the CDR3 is TGTGCCAGCAGGCAACAGAGCTCCTACGAGCAGTACTTC. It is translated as CASRQQSSYEQYF. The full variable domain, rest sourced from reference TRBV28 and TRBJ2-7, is DVKVTQSSRYLVKRTGEKVFLECVQDMDHENMFWYRQDPGLGLRLIYFSYDVKMKEKGDIPEGYSVSREKKERFSLILESASTNQTSMYLCASRQQSSYEQYFGPGTRLTVT.